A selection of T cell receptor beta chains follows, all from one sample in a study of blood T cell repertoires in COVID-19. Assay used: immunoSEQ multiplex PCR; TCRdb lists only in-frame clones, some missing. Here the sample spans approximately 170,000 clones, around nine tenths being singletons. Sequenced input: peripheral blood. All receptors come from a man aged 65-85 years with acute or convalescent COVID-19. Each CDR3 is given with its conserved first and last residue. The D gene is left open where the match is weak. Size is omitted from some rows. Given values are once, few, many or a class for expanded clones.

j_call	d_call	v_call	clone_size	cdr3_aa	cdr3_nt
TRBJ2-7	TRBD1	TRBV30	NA	CAWSRAGTGIYEQYF	TGTGCCTGGAGCCGGGCGGGGACAGGGATTTACGAGCAGTACTTC
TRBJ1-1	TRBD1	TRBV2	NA	CASKGQGNTEAFF	TGTGCCAGCAAGGGACAGGGTAACACTGAAGCTTTCTTT
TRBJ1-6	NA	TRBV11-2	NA	CASSPGYNSPLHF	TGTGCCAGCAGCCCAGGGTATAATTCACCCCTCCACTTT
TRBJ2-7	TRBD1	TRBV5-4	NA	CASSRDSGEQYF	TGTGCCAGCAGCCGGGACAGTGGCGAGCAGTACTTC
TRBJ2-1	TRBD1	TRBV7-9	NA	CASSLARRGPEANEQFF	TGTGCCAGCAGCTTAGCGCGTAGGGGGCCCGAAGCAAATGAGCAGTTCTTC
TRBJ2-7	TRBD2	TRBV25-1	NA	CASSEYGLAGAYEQYF	TGTGCCAGCAGTGAATATGGGCTAGCGGGTGCCTACGAGCAGTACTTC
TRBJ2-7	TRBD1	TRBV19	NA	CASSPRGRSGTYEQYF	TGTGCCAGTAGTCCCAGGGGGCGCAGTGGGACCTACGAGCAGTACTTC
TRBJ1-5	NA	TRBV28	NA	CASSSPGGVDQPQHF	TGTGCCAGCAGTTCCCCTGGAGGAGTAGATCAGCCCCAGCATTTT
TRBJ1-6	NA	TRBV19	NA	CASRTDNSPLHF	TGTGCCAGTAGGACAGATAATTCACCCCTCCACTTT
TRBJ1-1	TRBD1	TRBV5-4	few	CAISTGGIMNTEAFF	TGTGCCATCTCGACAGGGGGGATCATGAACACTGAAGCTTTCTTT
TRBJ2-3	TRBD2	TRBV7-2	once	CASSQRTSGAAWDTQYF	TGTGCCAGCAGCCAACGGACTAGCGGAGCCGCTTGGGATACGCAGTATTTT
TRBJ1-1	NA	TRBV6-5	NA	CASSYLARQNTEAFF	TGTGCCAGCAGTTACCTTGCCAGGCAGAACACTGAAGCTTTCTTT
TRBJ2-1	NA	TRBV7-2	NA	CASSEDSYNEQFF	TGTGCCAGCAGCGAGGACAGTTACAATGAGCAGTTCTTC
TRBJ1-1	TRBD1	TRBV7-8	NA	CASSLGQGRKAFF	TGTGCCAGCAGCTTAGGACAGGGAAGGAAAGCTTTCTTT
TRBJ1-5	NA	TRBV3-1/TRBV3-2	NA	CASSLADGEPQHF	TGTGCCAGCAGCCTAGCAGATGGAGAGCCCCAGCATTTT
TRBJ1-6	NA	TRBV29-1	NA	CSVAAGGANSPLHF	TGCAGCGTCGCAGCGGGGGGCGCAAATTCACCCCTCCACTTT
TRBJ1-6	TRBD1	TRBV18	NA	CASSPMGTESPLHF	TGTGCCAGCTCACCCATGGGGACAGAGTCACCCCTCCACTTT
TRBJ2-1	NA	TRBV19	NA	CASRQGLEQFF	TGTGCCAGTAGGCAGGGCCTTGAGCAGTTCTTC
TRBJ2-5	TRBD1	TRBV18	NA	CASSSQGLLETQYF	TGTGCCAGCTCGTCACAGGGGTTGTTGGAGACCCAGTACTTC
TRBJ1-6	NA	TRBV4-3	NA	CASSQDPWRNSPLHF	TGCGCCAGCAGCCAAGACCCCTGGCGGAATTCACCCCTCCACTTT
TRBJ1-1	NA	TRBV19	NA	CASSPFGTLGRTEAFF	TGTGCCAGTAGTCCCTTTGGGACTTTAGGGAGGACTGAAGCTTTCTTT
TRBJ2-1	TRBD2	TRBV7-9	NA	CASSQSGAYNEQFF	TGTGCCAGCAGCCAGAGCGGGGCCTACAATGAGCAGTTCTTC